This T cell receptor (beta chain) was obtained from a study of cytomegalovirus exposure and HLA in healthy donors. As concerns this clone: The target antigen is unknown.

Study-level points and caveats: Association of approximately 18,000 TCR beta sequences with HLA alleles was found at 0.05 false discovery rate in a later analysis. Analyzed later, association rates of TCRs varied across HLA loci, with DRB1 most and HLA-C fewest. Rare TCR sequences dominated, though some public TCRs recurred in many donors.

Among the donors, all were healthy bone marrow donors. Primers for the PCR totalled 60 Vbeta and 13 Jbeta. Clones were sequenced by immunoSEQ multiplex PCR, and TCRdb holds only the in-frame ones, with some missing. The sample contains approximately 240,000 clones, around 89% of which appear only once. V lost 6 bases to trimming and J lost 5 bases; unmatched junction nucleotides: 8. The length of the CDR3 is 16 residues. Germline CDR1 reads SEHNR; CDR2 reads FQNEAQ (reference sequence). This chain uses TRBV7-9 with TRBJ2-3; 13 bases line up with TRBD2. The sample taken for sequencing was PBMCs. The TCR comes from a woman aged 18-29 years in good health and CMV-seronegative. CDR3 loop: CASSLRTSGGGDTQYF. The CDR3 coding sequence is TGTGCCAGCAGTCTACGGACTAGCGGGGGAGGAGATACGCAGTATTTT.